This T cell receptor beta chain was documented in a study of cytomegalovirus exposure and HLA in healthy donors. In the study overall: Unique TCRs from HLA-typed donors, 80 million to 90 million of them, were held in an early data release. The Caucasian-associated ancestry cluster contained about four fifths of the approximately 410 genotyped donors.

The PCR ran on 60 Vbeta and 13 Jbeta primers. This table comes from immunoSEQ multiplex PCR, and its TCRdb copy is limited to in-frame clones, with some not included. Of about 130,000 clones listed, around three quarters are singletons. This clone is medium-sized (0.01 to 0.1%). Its target is not known. V was cut by 7 bases and J by 3 bases, with 10 bases left in between. This CDR3 is built from 12 residues. Germline CDR1 reads SGHAT; CDR2 reads FQNNGV. Whole-study findings and limits: The likely origin of a cluster of highly shared sequence variants was a sequencing artifact.

This receptor was identified in a young man in good health and CMV-seronegative. The J gene is TRBJ2-7, the V gene TRBV11-2; D call uncertain. The sample consisted of PBMCs. The DNA for the CDR3 is TGTGCCAGCACCCGGTGGAGCTACGAGCAGTACTTC. Amino acid sequence: CASTRWSYEQYF.